This record concerns one TCR beta chain sequence. The target antigen is unknown. The sample originates from a study of glioma-infiltrating T cells after dendritic cell vaccination. Study details: Dendritic cells derived from monocytes and pulsed with autologous tumor lysate formed the vaccine.

CDR3 length: 16 amino acids. After removal of 2 bases from V and 3 bases from J, the junction contained 6 bases not matched to a gene. Germline CDR1 is SGHDN and CDR2 is FVKESK. Generated by immunoSEQ multiplex PCR, the TCRdb table keeps only in-frame clones and is missing some. The sample consists of tens of thousands of clones, more than 65% of them appearing once. The study, taken as a whole, reports: Survival was not directly related to TCR clonality in these patients.

The sample was blood, taken before dendritic cell vaccination. This chain links TRBV14 with TRBJ1-4; TRBD1 matches 7 bases. This TCR came from a human donor with glioblastoma. The CDR3 loop is CASSQPRQGANEKLFF. The CDR3 coding sequence is TGTGCCAGCAGCCAACCACGACAGGGTGCTAATGAAAAACTGTTTTTT.